This TCR beta chain was obtained from a study of T cell changes during pregnancy in multiple sclerosis. Germline CDR1 is KGHSH and CDR2 is LQKENI. The CDR3 has 15 amino acids. V lost 3 bases, J lost 8 bases, and 10 bases stayed unmatched. Assay: immunoSEQ multiplex PCR; the TCRdb copy retains only in-frame clones and omits some. Of around 62,000 clones listed, about 90% are singletons. The chain recombines TRBV18 with TRBJ1-2; TRBD1 matches at 9 bases. This TCR came from a female donor with multiple sclerosis, enrolled in a pregnancy study. Material: CD4+ T cells from peripheral blood mononuclear cells, obtained in the first trimester of pregnancy. The CDR3 DNA is TGTGCCAGCTCACCTTCGGGACAGGGTCTCTACGGCTACACCTTC. As protein: CASSPSGQGLYGYTF.